A selection of T cell receptor beta chains follows, all from one sample in a study of blood T cell repertoires in COVID-19. Clones were sequenced by immunoSEQ multiplex PCR, and TCRdb holds only the in-frame ones, with some missing. The sample yields a few hundred thousand clones, roughly 88% seen once. Sequenced sample: peripheral blood. These receptors came from a woman in her thirties or forties who had recovered from COVID-19. The conserved cysteine and the conserved F or W are not part of the CDR3 here. The order of the fields is J gene, D gene, V gene, CDR3 protein. The D gene is left open where the match is weak.

J: TRBJ2-7
D: TRBD1
V: TRBV5-1
CDR3: ASSLALGQGGYEQY

J: TRBJ1-5
D: .
V: TRBV6-2/TRBV6-3
CDR3: ASSYVMNQPQH

J: TRBJ1-6
D: .
V: TRBV7-9
CDR3: ASSLPGEGSPLH

J: TRBJ2-3
D: TRBD2
V: TRBV9
CDR3: ASSVVDGGDTQY

J: TRBJ1-6
D: .
V: TRBV12-3/TRBV12-4
CDR3: ASSLLGASPLH

J: TRBJ1-4
D: .
V: TRBV30
CDR3: AWSADSSANEKLF

J: TRBJ1-2
D: TRBD1
V: TRBV6-5
CDR3: ASSYSGQKGYT

J: TRBJ2-2
D: .
V: TRBV19
CDR3: ASSQGGGTGELF

J: TRBJ1-1
D: .
V: TRBV11-2
CDR3: ASSLRVSDTEAF

J: TRBJ2-5
D: .
V: TRBV5-1
CDR3: ASSLEARAETQY

J: TRBJ2-2
D: .
V: TRBV30
CDR3: AWSGVSGELF

J: TRBJ2-2
D: TRBD1
V: TRBV6-2/TRBV6-3
CDR3: ASSYSTGGLSGELF

J: TRBJ1-1
D: TRBD1
V: TRBV10-3
CDR3: AISRQGPNTEAF

J: TRBJ2-1
D: TRBD2
V: TRBV5-1
CDR3: ASSPRLAGGNNEQF

J: TRBJ2-1
D: TRBD1
V: TRBV2
CDR3: ASSWTGSNEQF

J: TRBJ2-4
D: .
V: TRBV7-2
CDR3: ASRVNGQSENIQY

J: TRBJ1-2
D: .
V: TRBV28
CDR3: ASAANYGYT

J: TRBJ1-1
D: .
V: TRBV9
CDR3: ASSVDSITEAF

J: TRBJ1-2
D: .
V: TRBV23-1
CDR3: ASPYQGKGRANYGYT

J: TRBJ2-1
D: .
V: TRBV28
CDR3: ASSGAASSSYNEQF